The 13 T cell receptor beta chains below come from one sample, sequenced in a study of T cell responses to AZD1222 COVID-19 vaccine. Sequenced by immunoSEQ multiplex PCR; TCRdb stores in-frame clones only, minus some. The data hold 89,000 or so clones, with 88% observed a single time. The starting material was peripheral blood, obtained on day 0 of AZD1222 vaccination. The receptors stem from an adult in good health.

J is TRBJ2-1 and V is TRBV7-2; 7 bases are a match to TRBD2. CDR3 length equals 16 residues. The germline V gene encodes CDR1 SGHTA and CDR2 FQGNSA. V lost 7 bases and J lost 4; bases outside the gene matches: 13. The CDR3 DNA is TGTGCCAGCACCGAGGGCCCACTAGCGCAATACAATGAGCAGTTCTTC. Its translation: CASTEGPLAQYNEQFF.

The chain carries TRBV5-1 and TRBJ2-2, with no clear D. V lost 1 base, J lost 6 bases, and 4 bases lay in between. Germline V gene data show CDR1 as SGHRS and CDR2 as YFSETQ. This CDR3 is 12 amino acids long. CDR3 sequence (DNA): TGCGCCAGCAGCTTGTCGTCCGGGGAGCTGTTTTTT. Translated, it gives CASSLSSGELFF.

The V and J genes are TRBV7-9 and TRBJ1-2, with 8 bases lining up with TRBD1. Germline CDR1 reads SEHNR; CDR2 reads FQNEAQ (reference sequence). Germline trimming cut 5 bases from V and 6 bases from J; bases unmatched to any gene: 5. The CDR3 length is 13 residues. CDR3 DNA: TGTGCCAGCAGCCCGGCGGGACAGGATGGCTACACCTTC. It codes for CASSPAGQDGYTF.

In DNA, the CDR3 is TGTGCCAGCAGCTTGCGGACTAGCGGTTACAATGAGCAGTTCTTC. The encoded protein is CASSLRTSGYNEQFF. The V call is TRBV11-2, the J call TRBJ2-1, with 10 bases aligning to TRBD2. The V segment lost 3 bases and the J segment 4 bases; nucleotides outside the gene matches: 3. CDR1 is SGHAT, CDR2 FQNNGV, per germline. The CDR3 contains 15 residues.

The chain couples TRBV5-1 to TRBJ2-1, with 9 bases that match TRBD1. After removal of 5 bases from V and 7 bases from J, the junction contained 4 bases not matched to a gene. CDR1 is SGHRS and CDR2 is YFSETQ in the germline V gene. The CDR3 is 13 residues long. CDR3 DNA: TGCGCCAGCAGGACAGGGGGTCTGAATGAGCAGTTCTTC. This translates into CASRTGGLNEQFF.

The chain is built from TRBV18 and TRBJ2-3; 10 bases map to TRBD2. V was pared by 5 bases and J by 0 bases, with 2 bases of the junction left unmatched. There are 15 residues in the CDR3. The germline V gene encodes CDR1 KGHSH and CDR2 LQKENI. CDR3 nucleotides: TGTGCCAGCTCAACGACTAGCGGGAGCACAGATACGCAGTATTTT. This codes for CASSTTSGSTDTQYF.

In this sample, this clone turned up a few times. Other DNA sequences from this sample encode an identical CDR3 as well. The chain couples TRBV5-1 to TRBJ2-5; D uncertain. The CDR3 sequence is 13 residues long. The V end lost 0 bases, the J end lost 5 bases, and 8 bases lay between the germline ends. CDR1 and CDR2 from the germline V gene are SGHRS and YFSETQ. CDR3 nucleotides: TGCGCCAGCAGCTTGGGGGCTAGGGAGACCCAGTACTTC. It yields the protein CASSLGARETQYF.

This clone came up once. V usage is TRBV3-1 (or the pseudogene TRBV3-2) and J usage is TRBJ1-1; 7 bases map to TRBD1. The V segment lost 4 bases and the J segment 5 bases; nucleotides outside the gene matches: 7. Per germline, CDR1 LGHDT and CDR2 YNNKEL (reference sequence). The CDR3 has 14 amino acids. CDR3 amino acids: CASSPQGYQTEAFF. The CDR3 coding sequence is TGTGCCAGCAGCCCACAGGGGTATCAGACTGAAGCTTTCTTT.

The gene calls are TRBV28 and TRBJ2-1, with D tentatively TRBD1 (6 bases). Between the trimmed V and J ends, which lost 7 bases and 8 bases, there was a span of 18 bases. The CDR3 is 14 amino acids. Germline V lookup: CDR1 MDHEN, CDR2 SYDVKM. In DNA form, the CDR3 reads TGTGCCAGCAAAGAGGGACAACTGAGCGATGAGCAGTTCTTC. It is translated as CASKEGQLSDEQFF.

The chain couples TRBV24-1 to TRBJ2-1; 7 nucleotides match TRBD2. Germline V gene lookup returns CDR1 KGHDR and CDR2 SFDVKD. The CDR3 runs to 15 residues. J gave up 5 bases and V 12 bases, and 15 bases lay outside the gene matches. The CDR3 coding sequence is TGTGCCGGTCCTAAGGAAGAGGCGGGAGACAATGAGCAGTTCTTC. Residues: CAGPKEEAGDNEQFF.

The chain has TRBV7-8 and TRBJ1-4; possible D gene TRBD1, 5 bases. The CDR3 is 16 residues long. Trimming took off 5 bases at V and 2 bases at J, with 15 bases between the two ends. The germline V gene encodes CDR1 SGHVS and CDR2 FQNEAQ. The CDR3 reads CASSEAWGGTNEKLFF. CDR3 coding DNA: TGTGCCAGCAGCGAAGCTTGGGGGGGGACTAATGAAAAACTGTTTTTT.

The CDR3 spells CASTRVISVTYNEQFF. CDR3 in DNA: TGTGCCAGCACCCGCGTAATCAGCGTCACCTACAATGAGCAGTTCTTC. The V gene is TRBV7-9, the J gene TRBJ2-1; D not resolved. CDR1 SEHNR and CDR2 FQNEAQ come from the germline V gene (reference sequence). The V and J ends lost 7 bases and 2 bases respectively, with 18 bases between them. The CDR3 runs to 16 residues.

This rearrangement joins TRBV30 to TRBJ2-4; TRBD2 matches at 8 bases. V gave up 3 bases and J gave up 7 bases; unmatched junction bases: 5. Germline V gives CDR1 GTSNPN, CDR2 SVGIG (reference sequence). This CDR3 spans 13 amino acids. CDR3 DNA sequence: TGTGCCTGGAGGTCGGGAGGGACCAACATTCAGTACTTC. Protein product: CAWRSGGTNIQYF.